Described below is a single T cell receptor beta chain sequence and its context. The sample originates from a study of blood T cell repertoires in COVID-19. This CDR3 is built from 15 residues. Trimming cost V 6 bases and J 6 bases, with 19 bases left between them. Germline CDR1 MDHEN, CDR2 SYDVKM. Using immunoSEQ multiplex PCR, the repertoire was profiled, and TCRdb retains in-frame clones only, with some absent. The sample records 52,000 or so clones, around 84% being singletons. The specimen was peripheral blood. The chain carries TRBV28 and TRBJ2-3; D ambiguous. The clonotype originates from a man in his 70s with active COVID-19. CDR3: CASRLLSAPADTQYF. CDR3 sequence (DNA): TGTGCCAGCAGACTACTCTCTGCCCCGGCGGATACGCAGTATTTT. Based on the CDR3 plus reference TRBV28 and TRBJ2-3, the full variable domain is DVKVTQSSRYLVKRTGEKVFLECVQDMDHENMFWYRQDPGLGLRLIYFSYDVKMKEKGDIPEGYSVSREKKERFSLILESASTNQTSMYLCASRLLSAPADTQYFGPGTRLTVL.